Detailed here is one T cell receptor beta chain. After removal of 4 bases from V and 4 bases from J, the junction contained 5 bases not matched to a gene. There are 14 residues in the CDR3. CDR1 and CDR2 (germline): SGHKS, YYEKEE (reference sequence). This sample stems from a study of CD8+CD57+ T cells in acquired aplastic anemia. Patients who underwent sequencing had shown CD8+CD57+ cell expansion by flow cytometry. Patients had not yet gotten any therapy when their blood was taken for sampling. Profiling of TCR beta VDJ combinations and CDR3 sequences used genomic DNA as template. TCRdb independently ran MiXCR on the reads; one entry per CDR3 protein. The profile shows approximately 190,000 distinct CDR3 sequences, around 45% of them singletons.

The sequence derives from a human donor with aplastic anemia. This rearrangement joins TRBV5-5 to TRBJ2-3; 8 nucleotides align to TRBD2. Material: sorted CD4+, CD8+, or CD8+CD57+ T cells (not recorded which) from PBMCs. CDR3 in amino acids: CASSARTSSDTQYF. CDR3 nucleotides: TGTGCCAGCAGCGCCCGGACTAGCTCAGATACGCAGTATTTT.